The rows below give T cell receptor beta chains drawn from one sample of a study of T cells in Graves' hyperthyroidism and ophthalmopathy. One entry per CDR3 protein results from TCRdb running MiXCR on the multiplex PCR reads. This sample has 37,000 or so distinct CDR3 sequences, with around 56% found just once. Sequencing input: blood. The receptors were sampled from a man aged 35-49 years with Graves' ophthalmopathy. The CDR3 runs from the conserved cysteine through the conserved F or W. D genes are given only for firm matches. For some rows the clone size is stated as once, few or many, or as a class when expanded; others skip it.

v_gene	abundance	j_gene	d_gene	CDR3aa	CDR3nt
TRBV5-5	NA	TRBJ2-1	TRBD2	CASSGTSGSSEQFF	TGTGCCAGCAGCGGGACTAGCGGGAGTAGTGAGCAGTTCTTC
TRBV5-1	many	TRBJ2-1	TRBD2	CASSPRAGTTINEQFF	TGCGCCAGCAGCCCGAGGGCCGGGACTACCATCAATGAGCAGTTCTTC
TRBV6-5	once	TRBJ2-7	TRBD2	CASALSTSGSYEQYF	TGTGCCAGCGCCCTCAGTACTAGCGGGTCCTACGAGCAGTACTTC
TRBV7-8	NA	TRBJ1-5	NA	CASSLGTSDQPQHF	TGTGCCAGCAGCTTAGGGACTAGCGATCAGCCCCAGCATTTT
TRBV2	once	TRBJ2-5	TRBD1	CASSESTGGQETQYF	TGTGCCAGCAGTGAAAGTACAGGGGGACAAGAGACCCAGTACTTC
TRBV15	NA	TRBJ2-1	TRBD1	CATSRRQGENNEQFF	TGTGCCACCAGCAGAAGACAGGGAGAGAACAATGAGCAGTTCTTC
TRBV30	many	TRBJ2-7	NA	CAWSMGGSYEQYF	TGTGCCTGGAGTATGGGGGGTTCCTACGAGCAGTACTTC
TRBV5-1	many	TRBJ2-5	TRBD2	CASSGGSVLETQYF	TGCGCCAGCAGCGGCGGGAGCGTCTTAGAGACCCAGTACTTC
TRBV7-6	medium-sized	TRBJ2-5	NA	CASSLARTTQYF	TGTGCCAGCAGCTTAGCGAGGACCACCCAGTACTTC
TRBV29-1	once	TRBJ2-3	TRBD2	CSLTGGGTTDTQYF	TGCAGCTTAACGGGCGGGGGAACTACAGATACGCAGTATTTT
TRBV12-3/TRBV12-4	NA	TRBJ1-2	TRBD1	CASSRTGDYGYTF	TGTGCCAGCAGTCGGACAGGCGACTATGGCTACACCTTC
TRBV20-1	NA	TRBJ1-4	NA	CSARVTDEKLFF	TGCAGTGCTAGAGTGACGGATGAAAAACTGTTTTTT
TRBV6-4	NA	TRBJ1-6	NA	CASSEGGGGYSPLHF	TGTGCCAGCAGTGAGGGGGGAGGGGGGTACTCACCCCTCCACTTT
TRBV2	NA	TRBJ2-3	TRBD2	CASSDKGTSSTDTQYF	TGTGCCAGCAGTGATAAAGGGACTAGCAGCACAGATACGCAGTATTTT
TRBV29-1	NA	TRBJ2-1	TRBD2	CSVNGGSLYEQFF	TGCAGCGTAAACGGCGGGAGTCTGTATGAGCAGTTCTTC
TRBV29-1	NA	TRBJ1-1	NA	CSVDRGYTEAFF	TGCAGCGTTGATCGGGGGTACACTGAAGCTTTCTTT
TRBV12-3/TRBV12-4	many	TRBJ1-4	TRBD1	CASSLGGQGGYGNEKLFF	TGTGCCAGCAGTTTGGGGGGACAGGGAGGTTATGGTAATGAAAAACTGTTTTTT
TRBV5-4	NA	TRBJ1-2	TRBD1	CASSLPGTAYGYTF	TGTGCCAGCAGCTTGCCCGGGACAGCGTATGGCTACACCTTC
TRBV5-5	NA	TRBJ2-2	NA	CASSLRQGTRNTGELIF	TGTGCCAGCAGCTTGAGGCAGGGGACGCGAAACACCGGGGAGCTGATTTTT
TRBV2	NA	TRBJ1-2	NA	CAHPEDSSFYICSGDRDGYTF	NA
TRBV20-1	NA	TRBJ2-3	TRBD2	CSASVAGSTDTQYF	TGCAGTGCTAGTGTAGCGGGTAGCACAGATACGCAGTATTTT
TRBV6-1	many	TRBJ2-1	NA	CASRDSGTQTYNEQFF	TGTGCCAGCAGGGACTCCGGGACACAAACCTACAATGAGCAGTTCTTC
TRBV10-3	medium-sized	TRBJ2-1	TRBD2	CAISDTVPRGTSPYNEQFF	TGTGCCATCAGTGACACGGTCCCTCGCGGGACTAGCCCTTACAATGAGCAGTTCTTC
TRBV24-1	NA	TRBJ2-3	NA	CATSGPYSTDTQYF	TGTGCCACCAGTGGTCCGTATAGCACAGATACGCAGTATTTT
TRBV3-1	many	TRBJ2-3	TRBD2	CASSQSPPGLAGRNTQYF	TGTGCCAGCAGCCAATCCCCCCCGGGACTAGCGGGGCGAAATACGCAGTATTTT
TRBV7-8	many	TRBJ2-7	NA	CASSLGLAYERYF	TGTGCCAGCAGCTTAGGGCTAGCCTACGAGCGGTACTTC
TRBV24-1	NA	TRBJ2-3	TRBD2	CATSDPGLAGNLKDTQYF	TGTGCCACCAGTGACCCCGGACTAGCGGGTAATCTTAAGGATACGCAGTATTTT
TRBV7-2	once	TRBJ2-7	NA	CASSLEGAEQYF	TGTGCCAGCAGCTTAGAAGGAGCCGAGCAGTACTTC
TRBV9	NA	TRBJ2-7	TRBD2	CASSERTSGSHEQYF	TGTGCCAGCAGCGAGAGGACTAGCGGGAGTCACGAGCAGTACTTC
TRBV3-1	many	TRBJ2-7	NA	CASKPGWGYEQYF	TGTGCCAGCAAACCTGGCTGGGGCTACGAGCAGTACTTC
TRBV7-2	NA	TRBJ1-4	NA	CASSTGGVGKLFF	TGTGCCAGCAGCACCGGAGGGGTCGGAAAACTGTTTTTT
TRBV18	NA	TRBJ2-5	TRBD2	CASSPPGAGGAQYF	TGTGCCAGCTCACCTCCCGGGGCCGGGGGGGCCCAGTACTTC
TRBV6-6	many	TRBJ2-3	TRBD2	CASSWRTSGGKSTDTQYF	TGTGCCAGCAGTTGGAGGACTAGCGGAGGGAAAAGCACAGATACGCAGTATTTT
TRBV5-6	many	TRBJ1-2	NA	CASSLVSGGAYGYTF	TGTGCCAGCAGCTTGGTCTCAGGAGGCGCCTATGGCTACACCTTC
TRBV20-1	medium-sized	TRBJ1-4	NA	CSAPFVGGEKLFF	TGCAGTGCTCCCTTCGTAGGTGGCGAAAAACTGTTTTTT
TRBV6-6	NA	TRBJ2-5	TRBD2	CASSSRRLAGETQYF	TGTGCCAGCAGTTCTCGACGGCTAGCGGGAGAGACCCAGTACTTC
TRBV7-6	medium-sized	TRBJ2-5	NA	CASSLQGETQYF	TGTGCCAGCAGCTTACAGGGGGAGACCCAGTACTTC
TRBV14	NA	TRBJ1-2	TRBD1	CASSPGQGYGYTF	TGTGCCAGCAGCCCGGGACAGGGATATGGCTACACCTTC
TRBV20-1	many	TRBJ2-3	NA	CSAGDADTQYF	TGCAGTGCCGGGGACGCAGATACGCAGTATTTT
TRBV7-8	NA	TRBJ2-2	NA	CASLLPPRTPNTGELFF	TGTGCCAGCCTGCTTCCCCCGCGTACACCGAACACCGGGGAGCTGTTTTTT
TRBV11-2	NA	TRBJ1-2	TRBD1	CASSLGTGGGYGHTF	TGTGCCAGCAGCTTAGGGACAGGGGGCGGCTATGGCCACACCTTC
TRBV20-1	few	TRBJ2-1	TRBD2	CSALVAGGGGNEQFF	TGCAGTGCATTAGTAGCGGGGGGGGGGGGCAATGAGCAGTTCTTC
TRBV20-1	many	TRBJ2-7	TRBD1	CSARPFDRVYEQYF	TGCAGTGCTAGACCCTTCGACAGGGTCTACGAGCAGTACTTC
TRBV10-3	medium-sized	TRBJ2-3	NA	CAISEIDTQYF	TGTGCCATCAGTGAAATAGATACGCAGTATTTT
TRBV20-1	NA	TRBJ1-5	NA	CSAPRTSGGKGNQPQHF	TGCAGTGCTCCAAGGACGAGTGGGGGCAAGGGCAATCAGCCCCAGCATTTT
TRBV5-1	NA	TRBJ2-7	NA	CASSLAGGEQYF	TGCGCCAGCAGCTTGGCAGGGGGGGAGCAGTACTTC
TRBV24-1	NA	TRBJ2-2	NA	CATSAASGAGAPIGELFF	TGTGCCACCAGTGCCGCCTCCGGGGCAGGGGCCCCAATCGGGGAGCTGTTTTTT
TRBV20-1	once	TRBJ1-5	NA	CSARAPGILYNEPQHF	TGCAGTGCTAGAGCTCCCGGAATCCTCTACAATGAGCCCCAGCATTTT
TRBV9	once	TRBJ1-1	NA	CASSPEGGAWIAEAFF	TGTGCCAGCAGCCCCGAGGGGGGCGCATGGATCGCTGAAGCTTTCTTT
TRBV9	NA	TRBJ1-1	NA	CASSVALRDTEASF	TGTGCCAGCAGCGTAGCGTTGAGAGACACTGAAGCTTCCTTT
TRBV13	many	TRBJ2-7	NA	CASSPLGRSSYEQYF	TGTGCCAGCAGCCCTTTGGGTCGGAGCTCCTACGAGCAGTACTTC
TRBV28	many	TRBJ1-6	NA	CASSPNYSPLHF	TGTGCCAGCAGCCCTAACTACTCACCCCTCCACTTT
TRBV20-1	NA	TRBJ2-7	TRBD2	CSARSSGASYEQYF	TGCAGTGCTAGGTCTAGCGGGGCCTCCTACGAGCAGTACTTC
TRBV9	many	TRBJ1-3	NA	CASSPAVEALGNTIYF	TGTGCCAGCAGCCCAGCGGTGGAGGCGCTCGGAAACACCATATATTTT
TRBV20-1	many	TRBJ2-7	TRBD1	CSARDPRTGGYEQYF	TGCAGTGCTAGAGATCCTAGGACAGGGGGCTACGAGCAGTACTTC
TRBV7-2	once	TRBJ2-1	NA	CASSQHPGFQQGRNEQFF	TGTGCCAGCAGCCAACACCCAGGGTTTCAACAGGGACGGAATGAGCAGTTCTTC